The clone carrying this T cell receptor beta chain came up a few times. The entry originates in a study of glioma-infiltrating T cells after dendritic cell vaccination. Across the study: Samples are from glioblastoma patients in Phase I and II dendritic cell vaccine trials. Autologous tumor lysate-pulsed dendritic cell vaccination was given between the early 2000s and the early 2010s.

This table comes from immunoSEQ multiplex PCR, and its TCRdb copy is limited to in-frame clones, with some not included. The sample gives around 96,000 clones, about 79% of which show up once; about 6.5% is in the top ten. The CDR3 covers 15 residues. Germline CDR1 reads MNHEY; CDR2 reads SVGAGI. V was trimmed by 5 bases and J by 6 bases, leaving 14 bases between them. This specimen was blood, taken before dendritic cell vaccination. V and J are TRBV6-5 and TRBJ1-6; possibly TRBD1 for D (5 bases). The clonotype was recovered from a human donor with glioblastoma. The CDR3 is CASSSIRGGNSPLHF. The CDR3 DNA follows: TGTGCCAGCAGTAGTATAAGGGGTGGTAATTCACCCCTCCACTTT.